Below are 14 T cell receptor beta chains sequenced from a single sample in a study of blood T cell repertoires in COVID-19. Libraries were prepared by immunoSEQ multiplex PCR; TCRdb keeps only in-frame clonotypes and omits some of them. The table lists about 76,000 clones, approximately 80% of them singletons, with around 43% in the top ten. Sequencing was done on a sample of peripheral blood. Receptors were obtained from a man older than 75 with acute or convalescent COVID-19.

The rearrangement joins TRBV5-1 to TRBJ2-7; maybe TRBD2 (5 bases). Deletions cut 4 bases from V and 5 bases from J, with 10 bases between. The CDR3 extends over 12 amino acids. Germline assignment: CDR1 SGHRS and CDR2 YFSETQ. CDR3 protein: CASSPEGHEQYF. In DNA form, the CDR3 reads TGCGCCAGCAGCCCAGAGGGTCACGAGCAGTACTTC.

This clone showed up just a few times. The chain has TRBV28 and TRBJ2-7, with 8 bases matching TRBD2. CDR1 MDHEN and CDR2 SYDVKM come from the germline V gene. The CDR3 spans 14 residues. Trimming at V came to 3 bases and at J to 7 bases, leaving 8 bases not matched to a gene. CDR3 in amino acids: CASSLQGLVREQYF. The DNA of the CDR3 is TGTGCCAGCAGTTTGCAGGGACTAGTGAGGGAGCAGTACTTC. Using reference TRBV28 and TRBJ2-7 for the parts outside the CDR3, the full variable domain is DVKVTQSSRYLVKRTGEKVFLECVQDMDHENMFWYRQDPGLGLRLIYFSYDVKMKEKGDIPEGYSVSREKKERFSLILESASTNQTSMYLCASSLQGLVREQYFGPGTRLTVT.

The chain uses TRBV27 and TRBJ1-4; 9 positions match TRBD1. Germline-derived CDR1 and CDR2 are MNHEY and SMNVEV (reference sequence). J lost 14 bases, V lost 9 bases, and 10 bases had no gene match. The CDR3 consists of 12 residues. For the CDR3, the DNA is TGTGCCAGTATGGACAGGGGTAGTCGCCTGTTTTTT. Its protein product is CASMDRGSRLFF.

The CDR3 loop reads CASSFTTNSPLHF. Written as DNA, the CDR3 is TGTGCCAGCAGCTTTACGACAAATTCACCCCTCCACTTT. The chain carries TRBV5-4 and TRBJ1-6; no clear D. V was clipped by 2 bases and J by 7 bases, with 7 bases between them. Per germline, CDR1 SGHNT and CDR2 YYREEE (reference sequence). The CDR3 loop spans 13 amino acids.

The chain combines TRBV7-8 with TRBJ2-7; TRBD1 matches 9 bases. The CDR3 has 15 residues. V shed 5 bases, J shed 2 bases, and the junction held 7 bases outside the gene matches. Germline V gene data show CDR1 as SGHVS and CDR2 as FQNEAQ. CDR3 region: CASSPGDRVAYEQYF. The DNA of the CDR3 is TGTGCCAGCAGCCCTGGGGACAGGGTAGCCTACGAGCAGTACTTC.

This chain links TRBV7-2 with TRBJ2-1; D may be TRBD1 (6 bases). CDR3 length: 16 residues. V gave up 4 bases and J gave up 12 bases, with 25 bases separating them. Germline CDR1 reads SGHTA; CDR2 reads FQGNSA. CDR3 loop: CASSWAGTDNARGQFF. As DNA, the CDR3 is TGTGCCAGCAGCTGGGCCGGGACGGACAACGCCAGGGGGCAGTTCTTC.

J is TRBJ2-7 and V is TRBV2; possibly TRBD1 for D (5 bases). This CDR3 is built from 14 residues. V lost 5 bases, J lost 6 bases, and 17 bases lay in between. Germline CDR1 is SNHLY and CDR2 is FYNNEI. The CDR3 DNA is TGTGCCAGCAGTCGGGTGGGGCAGTTTTCCGAGCAGTACTTC. This translates into CASSRVGQFSEQYF. The variable domain in full, with the rest retrieved from reference TRBV2 and TRBJ2-7, is EPEVTQTPSHQVTQMGQEVILRCVPISNHLYFYWYRQILGQKVEFLVSFYNNEISEKSEIFDDQFSVERPDGSNFTLKIRSTKLEDSAMYFCASSRVGQFSEQYFGPGTRLTVT.

The rearrangement uses TRBV28 and TRBJ1-4, with a tentative D call TRBD1 (5 bases). Germline assignment: CDR1 MDHEN and CDR2 SYDVKM. This CDR3 spans 16 amino acids. Trimming stripped 6 bases from V and 8 bases from J, with 22 bases between. In DNA, the CDR3 is TGTGCCAGCAGCCCCGGGGGGGGTACCTTGAGAGAAAAACTGTTTTTT. This codes for CASSPGGGTLREKLFF.

This chain links TRBV6-5 with TRBJ1-1; weak D call: TRBD1 (6 bases). Germline loops: CDR1 MNHEY, CDR2 SVGAGI. V lost 6 bases and J lost 3, with 17 bases in between. The length of the CDR3 is 15 residues. CDR3 in DNA: TGTGCCAGCAGCGCTGGGACACCCGAGTACACTGAAGCTTTCTTT. It encodes CASSAGTPEYTEAFF.

CDR3 sequence reads: CASSLRAGVDQLFF. The CDR3, as DNA: TGTGCCAGCAGCTTAAGGGCAGGGGTGGATCAACTGTTTTTT. The genes are TRBV5-5 and TRBJ1-4, with D possibly matching TRBD1 (6 bases). The CDR3 runs to 14 residues. V lost 2 bases and J lost 12, with 17 bases in between. The germline V gene encodes CDR1 SGHKS and CDR2 YYEKEE (reference sequence).

The chain recombines TRBV6-4 with TRBJ1-5; 7 bases are a match to TRBD1. The CDR3 spans 14 residues. Germline CDR1 reads MRHNA; CDR2 reads SNTAGT. The V gene end was trimmed by 3 bases and the J gene end by 4 bases; junction bases not matched to a gene: 3. CDR3 protein: CASSEQGGNQPQHF. The CDR3 region has the DNA TGTGCCAGCAGTGAGCAGGGGGGTAATCAGCCCCAGCATTTT.

The V gene is TRBV6-7, the J gene TRBJ2-5; D is unclear. TRBV6-7 is recorded as an ORF, its role being uncertain. Trimming cost V 6 bases and J 0 bases, with 14 bases left between them. The CDR3 has 15 amino acids. The CDR3 protein is CASSCYQENQETQYF. DNA for the CDR3: TGTGCCAGCAGCTGCTATCAGGAAAACCAAGAGACCCAGTACTTC.

The chain is built from TRBV6-6 and TRBJ2-1; possible D gene TRBD2, 5 bases. CDR1 is MNHNY and CDR2 is SVGAGI in the germline V gene (reference sequence). The CDR3 has 14 residues. The V gene lost 8 bases and the J gene lost 3 bases, with 14 bases spanning the gap. CDR3 sequence (DNA): TGTGCCAGCTGCAAGATGGCGGGCTACAATGAGCAGTTCTTC. Amino acid sequence: CASCKMAGYNEQFF.

This rearrangement joins TRBV30 to TRBJ2-3; possibly TRBD2 for D (6 bases). The CDR3 spans 12 residues. Deletions cut 5 bases from V and 3 bases from J, with 9 bases between. Germline lookup yields CDR1 GTSNPN and CDR2 SVGIG (reference sequence). The CDR3 coding sequence is TGTGCCTGGTCCCGGGGGACAGATACGCAGTATTTT. Translation gives CAWSRGTDTQYF. The full variable domain, completed using reference TRBV30 and TRBJ2-3, is SQTIHQWPATLVQPVGSPLSLECTVEGTSNPNLYWYRQAAGRGLQLLFYSVGIGQISSEVPQNLSASRPQDRQFILSSKKLLLSDSGFYLCAWSRGTDTQYFGPGTRLTVL.